This T cell receptor beta chain is drawn from a study of T cells in Graves' hyperthyroidism and ophthalmopathy. Study context: Peripheral blood draws took place at initial diagnosis, ahead of any treatment. Broader study findings: Before onset, by a median of around 6.4 months, the model predicted ophthalmopathy.

This CDR3 is 13 amino acids long. V was trimmed by 5 bases and J by 5 bases, leaving 13 bases between them. Germline CDR1 SGDLS, CDR2 YYNGEE. There are many counts of this clonotype. Its specificity is not known. Aged 18 to 65, the patients had hyperthyroidism that was newly diagnosed and had lasted under 2 months. Sampled blood dates from first hyperthyroidism diagnosis, and it precedes any ophthalmopathy symptoms. Template material for amplifying TCR beta CDR3 regions consisted of RNA transcripts. When the TCR CDR3 underwent first-round RT-PCR, the HTBI primer set was used. TCRdb ran MiXCR on the multiplex PCR reads and lists one entry per CDR3 protein. The sample contains hundreds of thousands of distinct CDR3 sequences, approximately 13% of which appear only once.

The specimen sequenced was blood. The receptor's source is a woman in her 30s with Graves' hyperthyroidism that later progressed to Graves' ophthalmopathy. J is TRBJ1-1 and V is TRBV9, with TRBD1 as a possible D gene (6 bases). The CDR3: CASSEGGRTEAFF. The CDR3 coding sequence is TGTGCCAGCAGTGAGGGGGGGAGGACTGAAGCTTTCTTT.